These 32 T cell receptor beta chains were sequenced from one sample in a study of human T cells and chemical hapten exposure. TCRdb itself ran the RACE reads through MiXCR, one entry per CDR3 protein. Of approximately 90,000 distinct CDR3 sequences listed, about 11% are singletons. Described time point: patch test 2, 6 weeks after DPC sensitization. Treatment indicated: therapeutic diphenylcyclopropenone sensitization with weekly scalp DPC. Sequencing was performed on whole blood, taken in connection with sensitization to the hapten diphenylcyclopropenone (DPC). Receptors were obtained from a man aged 35 to 55 with alopecia areata. Some clones in this sample may be carry-over from other donors' samples.

This clonotype was found a few times. The V gene is TRBV5-4, the J gene TRBJ2-7; TRBD1 might be the D (5 bases). Germline V gene sequence: CDR1 SGHNT, CDR2 YYREEE (reference sequence). Between the trimmed V and J ends, which lost 3 bases and 0 bases, there was a span of 16 bases. CDR3 size: 16 residues. CDR3 in amino acids: CASSSGQASLSYEQYF. CDR3 DNA: TGTGCCAGCAGCTCCGGACAAGCCTCACTCTCCTACGAGCAGTACTTC.

This clonotype appeared a few times. V gene TRBV5-1 combines with J gene TRBJ2-7; 9 bases are shared with TRBD2. Germline CDR1 SGHRS, CDR2 YFSETQ. The CDR3 length is 18 residues. The trim removed 4 bases at V and 0 bases at J, leaving 14 bases unmatched. The CDR3 reads CASSRFSGSTGSSYEQYF. The CDR3 coding sequence is TGCGCCAGCAGCCGATTTAGCGGGAGCACCGGTAGCTCCTACGAGCAGTACTTC.

This rearrangement joins TRBV5-1 to TRBJ2-7; perhaps D is TRBD1 or TRBD2 (5 bases each). From germline, CDR1 is SGHRS and CDR2 YFSETQ. The CDR3 contains 15 residues. V lost 2 bases to trimming and J lost 2 bases, with 14 bases between them. Here the CDR3 DNA reads TGCGCCAGCAGCTTAGAGGGAACAGGAGCCTACGAGCAGTACGTC. Encoded protein: CASSLEGTGAYEQYV.

A few counts support this clonotype. The chain employs TRBV5-4 and TRBJ1-2; TRBD1 matches at 7 bases. With V trimmed by 6 bases and J by 5 bases, 25 bases remained unmatched. CDR3 length: 19 amino acids. Germline CDR1 is SGHNT and CDR2 is YYREEE (reference sequence). The CDR3 loop reads CASKRTTPPRTGEGYGYTF. The CDR3 DNA sequence: TGTGCCAGCAAACGAACCACCCCCCCGCGGACAGGAGAAGGGTATGGCTACACCTTC.

There are many counts of this clonotype. The rearrangement links TRBV7-6 to TRBJ2-1; tentative D call: TRBD2 (6 bases). Trimming took off 1 base at V and 9 bases at J, with 16 bases between the two ends. This CDR3 is 15 amino acids long. Germline-derived CDR1 and CDR2 are SGHVS and FNYEAQ. The CDR3 DNA is TGTGCCAGCAGCTTAGAGGGCGGGATCGGGGGTGAGCAGTTCTTC. Protein: CASSLEGGIGGEQFF.

This clonotype was seen a handful of times. V usage is TRBV20-1 and J usage is TRBJ1-5, with D possibly matching TRBD1 (5 bases). CDR1 and CDR2 (germline): DFQATT, SNEGSKA (reference sequence). V dropped 5 bases and J dropped 3 bases, with 8 bases sitting between them. This CDR3 comprises 12 residues. The CDR3 sequence is CSAGGVNQPQHF. DNA of the CDR3: TGCAGTGCTGGGGGAGTCAATCAGCCCCAGCATTTT.

This clonotype was picked up a small number of times. This chain links TRBV6-5 with TRBJ2-3, with TRBD1 matching over 7 bases. Germline V gene lookup returns CDR1 MNHEY and CDR2 SVGAGI. The CDR3 is 14 amino acids. V lost 7 bases to trimming and J lost 3 bases; unmatched junction nucleotides: 7. Here the CDR3 DNA reads TGTGCCAGCAAGAGGTTACAGGGGACAGATACGCAGTATTTT. Protein product: CASKRLQGTDTQYF.

This sequence joins TRBV20-1 and TRBJ1-4; D gene unclear. The CDR3 covers 12 residues. Deletions cut 7 bases from V and 4 bases from J, with 10 bases between. Germline V gene lookup returns CDR1 DFQATT and CDR2 SNEGSKA (reference sequence). The CDR3 region is CSVELRNEKLFF. The CDR3 region has the DNA TGCAGTGTCGAGTTGCGTAATGAAAAACTGTTTTTT.

J is TRBJ2-7 and V is TRBV25-1; D is undetermined. Germline CDR1 is MGHDK and CDR2 is SYGVNS. The CDR3 runs 12 residues. Trimming shortened V by 1 base and J by 3 bases, and 4 bases separated the two germline ends. The CDR3 bases are TGTGCCAGCAGTGAATCGGGCTACGAGCAGTACGTC. Protein sequence: CASSESGYEQYV.

This clonotype was seen many times. The chain uses TRBV6-4 and TRBJ1-2; tentatively, D is TRBD1 (5 bases). In germline, CDR1 is MRHNA, CDR2 SNTAGT. The CDR3 loop spans 16 amino acids. V was clipped by 1 base and J by 3 bases, with 15 bases between them. The DNA for the CDR3 is TGTGCCAGCAGTGACTGGAGCGGGGGTAGACACTATGGCTACACCTTC. Its protein product is CASSDWSGGRHYGYTF.

This clonotype was counted only a few times. The chain employs TRBV7-2 and TRBJ1-2; D is unresolved. V was clipped by 2 bases and J by 7 bases, with 17 bases between them. The CDR3 loop spans 15 amino acids. Per germline, CDR1 SGHTA and CDR2 FQGNSA. CDR3 protein: CASSLSRTPSAGYTF. The CDR3 nucleotides read TGTGCCAGCAGCTTAAGCAGAACACCCTCAGCTGGCTACACCTTC.

The CDR3 region is CASSPDRGRIQPQHF. In DNA form, the CDR3 reads TGTGCCAGCAGTCCGGACAGGGGGCGGATTCAGCCCCAGCATTTT. The chain couples TRBV2 to TRBJ1-5, with TRBD1 matching over 11 bases. V trimming: 5 bases; J trimming: 6 bases; junction bases outside the gene matches: 6. Germline loops: CDR1 SNHLY, CDR2 FYNNEI. The CDR3 extends over 15 amino acids.

This clonotype appeared many times. This chain connects TRBV18 to TRBJ1-2; TRBD1 is a possible D gene (6 bases). V lost 3 bases to trimming and J lost 4 bases, with 15 bases between them. Looked up from germline, CDR1 is KGHSH and CDR2 is LQKENI. This CDR3 region has 15 residues. The CDR3 DNA follows: TGTGCCAGCTCACCTGGGACACAGGGAGGCTATGGCTACACCTTC. It yields the protein CASSPGTQGGYGYTF.

In DNA, the CDR3 is TGTGCCAGCAGGCTCGACAGGGTCACTGAAGCTTTCTTT. Its protein is CASRLDRVTEAFF. V and J are TRBV28 and TRBJ1-1, with TRBD1 matching over 7 bases. V lost 6 bases, J lost 4 bases, and 5 bases stayed unmatched. CDR3 length: 13 residues. Germline lookup yields CDR1 MDHEN and CDR2 SYDVKM.

This clonotype was seen only a few times. The CDR3 here is CASSLKPNTEAFF. The CDR3, as DNA: TGTGCCAGCAGTCTTAAGCCCAACACTGAAGCTTTCTTT. J is TRBJ1-1 and V is TRBV27; no clear D gene. The V end lost 5 bases, the J end lost 2 bases, and 9 bases lay between the germline ends. This CDR3 spans 13 amino acids. Germline V CDR1 and CDR2: MNHEY, SMNVEV (reference sequence).

This clonotype showed up just a few times. The J gene is TRBJ2-3, the V gene TRBV15, with a weak D call TRBD1 (6 bases). The CDR3 totals 16 residues. Germline V gene data show CDR1 as LNHNV and CDR2 as YYDKDF (reference sequence). Deletions cut 0 bases from V and 0 bases from J, with 10 bases between. Written as DNA, the CDR3 is TGTGCCACCAGCAGAGAAGACAGGCCTAGCACAGATACGCAGTATTTT. Translating it yields CATSREDRPSTDTQYF.

This clonotype was observed a few times. The V and J genes are TRBV12-3 or TRBV12-4 and TRBJ2-1; 11 bases fit TRBD2. The CDR3 is 14 residues long. With V trimmed by 4 bases and J by 9 bases, 5 bases remained unmatched. The CDR3 is CASSSLAGVGEQFF. The CDR3 DNA reads TGTGCCAGCAGTTCACTAGCGGGAGTGGGTGAGCAGTTCTTC.

This clonotype came up many times. The rearrangement joins TRBV27 to TRBJ1-6; D is possibly TRBD1 (5 bases). The length of the CDR3 is 15 residues. Trimming took 6 bases from V and 9 from J, leaving 18 bases between them. CDR1 MNHEY and CDR2 SMNVEV come from the germline V gene (reference sequence). CDR3 nucleotides: TGTGCCAGCAGCCCCCAATCAGGGATCGGTTCACCCCTCCACTTT. Translation gives CASSPQSGIGSPLHF.

This clonotype was seen a few times. The rearrangement links TRBV6-2 or TRBV6-3 to TRBJ1-1, with unresolved D. The CDR3 contains 14 residues. Germline-derived CDR1 and CDR2 are MNHEY and SVGEGT. Between the trimmed V and J ends, which lost 2 bases and 0 bases, there was a span of 7 bases. CDR3 loop: CASSYDNLNTEAFF. The CDR3 DNA follows: TGTGCCAGCAGTTACGACAACCTGAACACTGAAGCTTTCTTT.

This clonotype turned up a few times. This chain joins TRBV28 and TRBJ1-2; D possibly corresponds to TRBD1 (6 bases). This CDR3 has 15 amino acids. Germline assignment: CDR1 MDHEN and CDR2 SYDVKM. Trimming stripped 2 bases from V and 3 bases from J, with 13 bases between. This chain's CDR3 is CASSLQGRGDYGYTF. DNA for the CDR3: TGTGCCAGCAGTTTACAGGGCAGGGGAGACTATGGCTACACCTTC.

V is TRBV5-4 and J is TRBJ2-2, with D perhaps assigned TRBD1 or TRBD2 (5 bases each). V lost 8 bases to trimming and J lost 1 base, with 15 bases between them. CDR3 length: 15 residues. Germline loops: CDR1 SGHNT, CDR2 YYREEE (reference sequence). CDR3 coding DNA: TGTGCCAGTACCGCATGGGGGAGGAACACCGGGGAGCTGTTTTTT. Translating it yields CASTAWGRNTGELFF.

This clonotype was counted only a few times. V usage is TRBV3-1 and J usage is TRBJ1-3, with 11 positions matching TRBD1. This CDR3 is built from 15 residues. CDR1 is LGHDT and CDR2 is YNNKEL in the germline V gene (reference sequence). Trimming cost V 8 bases and J 2 bases; bases outside gene matches: 5. The DNA of the CDR3 is TGTGCCAGCTTGGGGACAGGGGGAACTGGAAACACCATATATTTT. It codes for CASLGTGGTGNTIYF.

This clonotype was detected only a few times. The chain carries TRBV7-2 and TRBJ2-3; 8 bases line up with TRBD2. The CDR3 extends over 16 amino acids. In germline, CDR1 is SGHTA, CDR2 FQGNSA. The junction had 9 bases not matched to a gene; V was cut back by 1 base and J by 6 bases. For the CDR3, the DNA is TGTGCCAGCAGCTTAGACTTGCGGGGGGCCTCCGATACGCAGTATTTT. It encodes CASSLDLRGASDTQYF.

This clonotype was counted between two and nine times. V gene TRBV7-9 combines with J gene TRBJ2-3; no clear D gene. Germline V gives CDR1 SEHNR, CDR2 FQNEAQ (reference sequence). CDR3 size: 12 residues. Trimming shortened V by 5 bases and J by 2 bases, and 5 bases separated the two germline ends. The CDR3 sequence: CASSANTDTQYF. CDR3 nucleotides: TGTGCCAGCAGCGCGAACACAGATACGCAGTATTTT.

This clonotype was recorded a few times. V usage is TRBV28 and J usage is TRBJ2-7; a possible D gene is TRBD1 (6 bases). Trimming left V 4 bases short and J 4 bases short, with 14 bases between. Looked up from germline, CDR1 is MDHEN and CDR2 is SYDVKM. The CDR3 has 14 amino acids. CDR3 DNA sequence: TGTGCCAGCAGTTCCGGGACAAGGGCTTACGAGCAGTACGTC. Encoded protein: CASSSGTRAYEQYV.

This clonotype was seen only a few times. This sequence joins TRBV6-1 and TRBJ2-5, with D possibly being TRBD2 (6 bases). V gave up 7 bases and J gave up 4 bases, with 25 bases separating them. The CDR3 has 17 residues. Germline values: CDR1 MNHNS, CDR2 SASEGT. Written as DNA, the CDR3 is TGTGCCAGCATCCCTGCCTGGAGGGCAGGTGAGCGAGAGACCCAGTACTTC. Translation gives CASIPAWRAGERETQYF.

The V and J genes are TRBV10-3 and TRBJ2-5, with D uncertain. Germline V lookup: CDR1 ENHRY, CDR2 SYGVKD. V shed 0 bases and J shed 2 bases, with 19 bases lying between them. This CDR3 is built from 18 residues. In DNA form, the CDR3 reads TGTGCCATCAGTGAGTCGATTCGTGCGTCTACCCTTCAAGAGACCCAGTACTTC. This codes for CAISESIRASTLQETQYF.

The gene calls are TRBV3-1 and TRBJ1-2; D may be TRBD1 (5 bases). Deletions cut 3 bases from V and 8 bases from J, with 16 bases between. Germline CDR1 LGHDT, CDR2 YNNKEL (reference sequence). The CDR3 is 14 residues long. The CDR3 loop reads CASSHIGTVIGYTF. The CDR3 DNA is TGTGCCAGCAGCCACATCGGGACGGTCATCGGCTACACCTTC.

In this sample, this clonotype turned up many times. The V gene is TRBV29-1, the J gene TRBJ1-5; D possibly corresponds to TRBD1 (5 bases). Trimming cost V 7 bases and J 4 bases, with 11 bases left between them. Germline-derived CDR1 and CDR2 are SQVTM and ANQGSEA. CDR3 length: 12 residues. CDR3 bases: TGCAGCGCTGGGGCCAAGAATCAGCCCCAGCATTTT. Translating it yields CSAGAKNQPQHF.

This clonotype was counted a few times. The chain uses TRBV29-1 and TRBJ2-3, with 8 bases fitting TRBD1. The CDR3 runs to 16 residues. J lost 6 bases, V lost 6 bases, and 17 bases had no gene match. Looked up from germline, CDR1 is SQVTM and CDR2 is ANQGSEA. CDR3 in amino acids: CSVIPTEPDRADTQYF. As DNA, the CDR3 is TGCAGCGTGATACCGACGGAGCCGGACAGGGCTGATACGCAGTATTTT.

Only a few counts were recorded for this clonotype. The DNA of the CDR3 is TGTGCCAGCAGCCCATCGACAGGGGCCACAGATACGCAGTATTTT. Amino acids: CASSPSTGATDTQYF. The V and J genes are TRBV7-3 and TRBJ2-3, with TRBD1 matching over 8 bases. V lost 5 bases to trimming and J lost 2 bases; unmatched junction nucleotides: 6. Per germline, CDR1 SGHTA and CDR2 FQGTGA. CDR3 length equals 15 residues.

The V call is TRBV29-1, the J call TRBJ2-3; TRBD1 aligns across 9 bases. After removal of 5 bases from V and 12 bases from J, the junction contained 6 bases not matched to a gene. The V gene's germline CDR1 is SQVTM and CDR2 ANQGSEA. The length of the CDR3 is 11 residues. The CDR3 loop reads CSVIQGAPQYF. Written as DNA, the CDR3 is TGCAGCGTTATACAGGGGGCACCTCAGTATTTT.